These 30 T cell receptor beta chains came from one sample sequenced in a study of T cell clonotyping in hematopoietic cell transplantation. Here immunoSEQ multiplex PCR was the method, and the copy in TCRdb shows in-frame clones only, minus some. The sample gives 65,000 to 75,000 clones, just under 95% of which show up once; about 1.5% is in the top ten. The sequenced sample consisted of peripheral blood mononuclear cells. These receptors were obtained from a man between 45 and 60 years old in good health. Some clones in this sample may be carry-over from other donors' samples.

The chain recombines TRBV19 with TRBJ1-2, with D possibly being TRBD1 (6 bases). The V end was cut by 5 bases, the J end by 7 bases, with 20 bases between. Germline lookup yields CDR1 LNHDA and CDR2 SQIVND (reference sequence). CDR3 size: 15 residues. CDR3 protein: CASSPRTDLRPGYTF. CDR3 DNA sequence: TGTGCCAGTAGTCCTCGGACAGACCTCCGCCCTGGCTACACCTTC.

The V and J genes are TRBV28 and TRBJ1-1; the D gene is possibly TRBD1 (5 bases). The V and J ends lost 6 bases and 2 bases respectively, with 16 bases between them. The CDR3 covers 15 residues. Germline V gene data show CDR1 as MDHEN and CDR2 as SYDVKM. The CDR3 loop reads CASSPLGGSNTEAFF. The CDR3 region has the DNA TGTGCCAGCAGCCCTCTTGGGGGATCAAACACTGAAGCTTTCTTT.

This rearrangement joins TRBV4-3 to TRBJ2-2; 7 positions match TRBD2. Per germline, CDR1 LGHNA and CDR2 YSLEER. The CDR3 is 17 residues long. V gave up 0 bases and J gave up 2 bases; unmatched junction bases: 6. The CDR3 protein is CASSQEPAGFNTGELFF. In nucleotides, the CDR3 is TGCGCCAGCAGCCAAGAGCCAGCGGGATTCAACACCGGGGAGCTGTTTTTT.

The V call is TRBV5-1, the J call TRBJ2-7, with D tentatively TRBD1 (6 bases). The length of the CDR3 is 15 residues. Germline V lookup: CDR1 SGHRS, CDR2 YFSETQ. V was trimmed by 2 bases and J by 0 bases, leaving 12 bases between them. The CDR3 sequence: CASSLFRDISYEQYF. DNA of the CDR3: TGCGCCAGCAGCTTATTCCGGGACATCTCCTACGAGCAGTACTTC. The full variable domain, completed using reference TRBV5-1 and TRBJ2-7, is KAGVTQTPRYLIKTRGQQVTLSCSPISGHRSVSWYQQTPGQGLQFLFEYFSETQRNKGNFPGRFSGRQFSNSRSEMNVSTLELGDSALYLCASSLFRDISYEQYFGPGTRLTVT.

V is TRBV28 and J is TRBJ1-2; possibly TRBD1 for D (6 bases). Trimming cost V 7 bases and J 4 bases, with 16 bases left between them. This CDR3 is 14 amino acids long. From germline, CDR1 is MDHEN and CDR2 SYDVKM. The DNA of the CDR3 is TGTGCCAGCACAACAGAGGGACACCTCTATGGCTACACCTTC. Protein product: CASTTEGHLYGYTF.

This clone was seen a few times. The chain uses TRBV9 and TRBJ2-1, with 11 bases aligning to TRBD2. Unmatched junction bases numbered 2, after V lost 0 bases and J lost 6 bases. CDR1 and CDR2 (germline): SGDLS, YYNGEE. The CDR3 sequence is 15 residues long. The CDR3 region has the DNA TGTGCCAGCAGCGTAGGTAGCGGGAGGGCCAATGAGCAGTTCTTC. Its translation is CASSVGSGRANEQFF.

This clone was recorded only once. This rearrangement joins TRBV5-4 to TRBJ2-2; D unresolved. The CDR3 loop spans 12 amino acids. Germline CDR1 and CDR2: SGHNT and YYREEE (reference sequence). V lost 0 bases and J lost 8, with 5 bases in between. This CDR3 is CASSLEVGELFF. In DNA form, the CDR3 reads TGTGCCAGCAGCTTGGAAGTTGGGGAGCTGTTTTTT.

For the CDR3, the DNA is TGTGCCAGCAGCTTGGGTTCGCTGCTCTATGGCTACACCTTC. Translated: CASSLGSLLYGYTF. The V gene is TRBV5-8, the J gene TRBJ1-2; D gene unclear. V dropped 0 bases and J dropped 4 bases, with 10 bases sitting between them. The CDR3 loop spans 14 amino acids. From germline, CDR1 is SGHTS and CDR2 YDEGEE.

The chain employs TRBV4-1 and TRBJ1-5; 7 bases fit TRBD1. V was clipped by 1 base and J by 4 bases; unmatched bases: 7. Germline CDR1 is MGHRA and CDR2 is YSYEKL. CDR3 length: 16 amino acids. CDR3 sequence (DNA): TGCGCCAGCAGCCAAGTGGACAGGCCCGCGAATCAGCCCCAGCATTTT. This gives the protein CASSQVDRPANQPQHF.

The chain combines TRBV5-6 with TRBJ2-2; D is unresolved. The CDR3 has 16 residues. CDR1 is SGHDT, CDR2 YYEEEE, per germline. The V end lost 3 bases, the J end lost 0 bases, and 12 bases lay between the germline ends. In DNA, the CDR3 is TGTGCCAGCAGCTACCGACTGACCCCGAACACCGGGGAGCTGTTTTTT. It yields the protein CASSYRLTPNTGELFF.

The chain recombines TRBV7-9 with TRBJ1-2; no clear D. CDR3 length equals 14 residues. Germline-derived CDR1 and CDR2 are SEHNR and FQNEAQ (reference sequence). The V and J ends lost 3 bases and 1 base respectively, with 9 bases between them. The CDR3 DNA is TGTGCCAGCAGCTTGCTTGGGAATAACTATGGCTACACCTTC. Translating gives CASSLLGNNYGYTF. The full variable domain, with the rest looked up from reference TRBV7-9 and TRBJ1-2, is DTGVSQNPRHKITKRGQNVTFRCDPISEHNRLYWYRQTLGQGPEFLTYFQNEAQLEKSRLLSDRFSAERPKGSFSTLEIQRTEQGDSAMYLCASSLLGNNYGYTFGSGTRLTVV.

The chain is built from TRBV13 and TRBJ2-3, with a tentative D call TRBD1 (7 bases). Between the trimmed V and J ends, which lost 5 bases and 3 bases, there was a span of 12 bases. CDR1 and CDR2 from the germline V gene are PRHDT and FYEKMQ (reference sequence). There are 14 residues in the CDR3. CDR3 region: CASSAGTETDTQYF. The CDR3 nucleotides are TGTGCCAGCAGCGCGGGGACAGAAACAGATACGCAGTATTTT.

The rearrangement joins TRBV27 to TRBJ2-7; the match to TRBD2 covers 10 bases. Germline-derived CDR1 and CDR2 are MNHEY and SMNVEV (reference sequence). CDR3 length: 16 amino acids. V shed 6 bases and J 1 base; nucleotides not matched to a gene: 9. CDR3: CASRPGTSGNSYEQYF. Here the CDR3 DNA reads TGTGCCAGCAGGCCCGGAACTAGCGGGAATTCCTACGAGCAGTACTTC.

The chain has TRBV29-1 and TRBJ2-7; perhaps TRBD2 as D (5 bases). The CDR3 is 15 amino acids. Per germline, CDR1 SQVTM and CDR2 ANQGSEA. Trimming took 6 bases from V and 2 from J, leaving 20 bases between them. In DNA, the CDR3 is TGCAGCGTCATCCCAATGAATCGGACTCCCTACGAGCAGTACTTC. Encoded protein: CSVIPMNRTPYEQYF.

This clone occurred a few times. This sequence joins TRBV4-2 and TRBJ1-5; 7 bases fit TRBD1. The CDR3 contains 13 residues. CDR1 and CDR2 from the germline V gene are LGHNA and YNFKEQ. V was pared by 3 bases and J by 4 bases, with 0 bases of the junction left unmatched. DNA for the CDR3: TGTGCCAGCAGCCAGGACAGGAATCAGCCCCAGCATTTT. Amino acid sequence: CASSQDRNQPQHF.

V usage is TRBV4-3 and J usage is TRBJ1-5; 7 bases fit TRBD1. V lost 2 bases, J lost 7 bases, and 8 bases stayed unmatched. Per the germline V gene, CDR1 is LGHNA and CDR2 is YSLEER. This CDR3 spans 15 amino acids. Written as DNA, the CDR3 is TGCGCCAGCAGCCAATGGCAGGGGGAGGAGCAGCCCCAGCATTTT. Encoded protein: CASSQWQGEEQPQHF.

This chain joins TRBV5-6 and TRBJ1-4; D ambiguous. This CDR3 spans 14 amino acids. Germline CDR1 SGHDT, CDR2 YYEEEE. The V end was cut by 0 bases, the J end by 7 bases, with 10 bases between. The CDR3 bases are TGTGCCAGCAGCTTGGGCTCAGCCCTTGAAAAACTGTTTTTT. The encoded protein is CASSLGSALEKLFF.

J is TRBJ2-3 and V is TRBV25-1; 8 bases are shared with TRBD2. V shed 6 bases and J 3 bases; nucleotides not matched to a gene: 8. The CDR3 covers 15 residues. Looked up from germline, CDR1 is MGHDK and CDR2 is SYGVNS. DNA for the CDR3: TGTGCCAGCAGCCCTATGGCGGGGGGTACAGATACGCAGTATTTT. It translates to CASSPMAGGTDTQYF.

The chain employs TRBV6-5 and TRBJ1-1; no reliable D call. The CDR3 extends over 13 amino acids. Trimming left V 6 bases short and J 0 bases short, with 8 bases between. Looked up from germline, CDR1 is MNHEY and CDR2 is SVGAGI. In nucleotides, the CDR3 is TGTGCCAGCAGGGGAACAATGAACACTGAAGCTTTCTTT. Its protein is CASRGTMNTEAFF.

This chain joins TRBV5-8 and TRBJ2-7; D may be TRBD2 (7 bases). The germline V and J ends were trimmed by 6 bases and 1 base, with 26 bases remaining between them. This CDR3 is built from 18 residues. CDR1 and CDR2 (germline): SGHTS, YDEGEE. The CDR3 nucleotides are TGTGCCAGCACCACCCATTATGGGGGGGGGCTGAAGTCCTACGAGCAGTACTTC. This encodes CASTTHYGGGLKSYEQYF.

The V gene is TRBV5-4, the J gene TRBJ1-2, with 12 nucleotides matching TRBD1. Germline values: CDR1 SGHNT, CDR2 YYREEE (reference sequence). CDR3 size: 14 residues. V was clipped by 4 bases and J by 7 bases; unmatched bases: 5. CDR3: CASSGDRGQGGYTF. For the CDR3, the DNA is TGTGCCAGCAGCGGGGACAGGGGGCAAGGTGGCTACACCTTC.

The V call is TRBV7-2, the J call TRBJ2-7; D ambiguous. CDR1 SGHTA and CDR2 FQGNSA come from the germline V gene. V lost 9 bases, J lost 4 bases, and 13 bases lay in between. This CDR3 contains 12 residues. CDR3 coding DNA: TGTGCCAGTGGAAGTGGGATATACGAGCAGTACTTC. Its translation: CASGSGIYEQYF.

V and J are TRBV6-5 and TRBJ1-4, with 9 bases lining up with TRBD1. This CDR3 is 14 amino acids long. Germline lookup yields CDR1 MNHEY and CDR2 SVGAGI. The V and J ends lost 4 bases and 10 bases, in that order; junction bases with no gene match: 7. The CDR3 nucleotides are TGTGCCAGCAGTTGGGACAGGGAGGGAGGAAAACTGTTTTTT. It translates to CASSWDREGGKLFF.

The chain has TRBV6-4 and TRBJ2-2; 8 bases align to TRBD2. This CDR3 has 15 residues. V shed 6 bases, J shed 1 base, and the junction held 4 bases outside the gene matches. CDR1 is MRHNA and CDR2 is SNTAGT in the germline V gene. CDR3 sequence: CASSVLAGNTGELFF. CDR3 DNA sequence: TGTGCCAGCAGCGTCCTAGCGGGGAACACCGGGGAGCTGTTTTTT.

This rearrangement joins TRBV29-1 to TRBJ2-7, with D perhaps TRBD1 (6 bases). The V gene's germline CDR1 is SQVTM and CDR2 ANQGSEA. This CDR3 has 19 amino acids. V gave up 0 bases and J gave up 4 bases, with 28 bases separating them. CDR3 region: CSVEDSRGGPQGVRYEQYF. For the CDR3, the DNA is TGCAGCGTTGAAGATTCTCGGGGTGGACCACAGGGAGTAAGGTACGAGCAGTACTTC.

The chain has TRBV2 and TRBJ2-5, with D unclear. V was pared by 5 bases and J by 4 bases, with 14 bases between. CDR1 SNHLY and CDR2 FYNNEI come from the germline V gene. This CDR3 region has 14 residues. The chain's CDR3 is CASSRAVGSETQYF. CDR3 sequence (DNA): TGTGCCAGCAGTCGGGCGGTGGGGTCAGAGACCCAGTACTTC.

This sequence joins TRBV4-2 and TRBJ1-1; TRBD1 is a possible D gene (6 bases). Germline lookup yields CDR1 LGHNA and CDR2 YNFKEQ. The germline V and J ends were trimmed by 3 bases and 5 bases, with 16 bases remaining between them. The CDR3 is 15 amino acids. The CDR3 sequence is CASSHAQGSRTEAFF. The CDR3, as DNA: TGTGCCAGCAGCCATGCACAGGGAAGTCGGACTGAAGCTTTCTTT.

The gene calls are TRBV28 and TRBJ2-7; 9 bases map to TRBD1. V shed 6 bases and J 3 bases; nucleotides not matched to a gene: 3. The CDR3 contains 13 residues. CDR1 MDHEN and CDR2 SYDVKM come from the germline V gene. This CDR3 is CASRGQGSYEQYF. CDR3 DNA: TGTGCCAGCAGGGGACAGGGAAGCTACGAGCAGTACTTC.

The V and J genes are TRBV30 and TRBJ2-1, with TRBD2 identical over 14 bases. Germline lookup yields CDR1 GTSNPN and CDR2 SVGIG (reference sequence). The CDR3 sequence is 13 residues long. V shed 6 bases and J 8 bases; nucleotides not matched to a gene: 3. The CDR3 here is CACGTSGRDEQFF. DNA for the CDR3: TGTGCCTGTGGGACTAGCGGGAGAGATGAGCAGTTCTTC.

As DNA, the CDR3 is TGTGCCAGCAGCTTACTCATGGGGCGGGAGATCGCAGATACGCAGTATTTT. This sequence encodes CASSLLMGREIADTQYF. The chain is built from TRBV11-2 and TRBJ2-3; 7 nucleotides match TRBD2. Germline lookup yields CDR1 SGHAT and CDR2 FQNNGV. The CDR3 length is 17 residues. The V segment lost 2 bases and the J segment 4 bases; nucleotides outside the gene matches: 12.